The sequence of this T cell receptor (beta chain) was determined in a study of T cell clonality in common variable immunodeficiency. This clone was picked up many times. Its antigen is as yet unknown. Here immunoSEQ multiplex PCR was the method, and the copy in TCRdb shows in-frame clones only, minus some. The data show about 16,000 clones, none appearing only once, with around 15% held by the ten largest. Reduced serum IgG, IgA and/or IgM plus specific antibody deficiency defined CVID. Blood came from CVID subjects not ill and not taking immunomodulatory or immunosuppressive medication. Findings and limits, study-wide: What drives increased CVID clonality needs T cell subpopulation sequencing. Common variable immunodeficiency TCR beta sequences reportedly had fewer deletions and N-nucleotide insertions.

This receptor was obtained from a human donor with common variable immunodeficiency. The sample comprised peripheral blood mononuclear cells.

CDR3 region: CASRGGWNTDTQYF. Partial CDR3 DNA: TGTGCCAGCAGAGGGGGATGGAACACAGATACG. This rearrangement joins TRBV5-6 to TRBJ2-3, with a possible D match to TRBD1 (6 bases). The read ends 3 residues shy of where the CDR3 ends; the end is completed using the germline J gene. Germline CDR1 reads SGHDT; CDR2 reads YYEEEE. Deletions cut 5 bases from V and 2 bases from J, with 12 bases between. This CDR3 region has 14 residues.